The 8 T cell receptor beta chains below come from one sample, sequenced in a study of OX40 agonist ivuxolimab in advanced cancers. Measured with immunoSEQ multiplex PCR; TCRdb has only the in-frame clones, and not every one. Of under 80,000 clones in the sample, more than 80% were seen once. The source was CD4+ or CD8+ T cells sorted from blood, collected in a trial of the OX40 agonist ivuxolimab. Receptor source: an adult with an advanced solid tumor such as melanoma, head and neck, liver or kidney cancer.

The chain combines TRBV7-2 with TRBJ2-3; possibly TRBD2 for D (6 bases). The germline V and J ends were trimmed by 3 bases and 2 bases, with 12 bases remaining between them. This CDR3 spans 15 amino acids. Germline V gene lookup returns CDR1 SGHTA and CDR2 FQGNSA. CDR3 in amino acids: CASSFRTSPTDTQYF. CDR3 DNA: TGTGCCAGCAGCTTTCGTACTAGCCCCACAGATACGCAGTATTTT. The variable domain in full, with the rest retrieved from reference TRBV7-2 and TRBJ2-3, is GAGVSQSPSNKVTEKGKDVELRCDPISGHTALYWYRQSLGQGLEFLIYFQGNSAPDKSGLPSDRFSAERTGGSVSTLTIQRTQQEDSAVYLCASSFRTSPTDTQYFGPGTRLTVL.

The CDR3 DNA reads as TGCGCCAGCACTTCGGGACAGGGGTCCTCTGGGGCCAACGTCCTGACTTTC. Translation gives CASTSGQGSSGANVLTF. This chain connects TRBV10-1 to TRBJ2-6; TRBD1 matches at 10 bases. Germline V gives CDR1 WNHNN, CDR2 SYGVQD (reference sequence). With 7 bases clipped from V and 0 bases from J, the junction kept 6 bases outside the gene matches. This CDR3 is 17 amino acids long.

The chain employs TRBV13 and TRBJ1-1; D possibly corresponds to TRBD1 (5 bases). Germline-derived CDR1 and CDR2 are PRHDT and FYEKMQ (reference sequence). Deletions cut 5 bases from V and 11 bases from J, with 18 bases between. The CDR3 is 13 residues long. The CDR3 is CASSLNRHGRAFF. The CDR3 region has the DNA TGTGCCAGCAGCCTTAACAGGCACGGTAGGGCTTTCTTT.

V gene TRBV5-1 combines with J gene TRBJ1-1, with D perhaps TRBD1 (6 bases). CDR3 length: 16 amino acids. CDR1 is SGHRS and CDR2 is YFSETQ in the germline V gene. Trimming cost V 5 bases and J 0 bases, with 17 bases left between them. CDR3 nucleotides: TGCGCCAGCAGGTGGAGGAACAGGGATTTGAACACTGAAGCTTTCTTT. Encoded protein: CASRWRNRDLNTEAFF. Full variable domain (remainder filled in from reference TRBV5-1 and TRBJ1-1): KAGVTQTPRYLIKTRGQQVTLSCSPISGHRSVSWYQQTPGQGLQFLFEYFSETQRNKGNFPGRFSGRQFSNSRSEMNVSTLELGDSALYLCASRWRNRDLNTEAFFGQGTRLTVV.

The gene calls are TRBV21-1 and TRBJ2-4; the D call in the table, TRBD2, was not verified against the DNA. TRBV21-1 is listed as a pseudogene. The CDR3 totals 18 residues. The CDR3 reads CASSKWPDRGLGKNIQYF. The CDR3 bases are TGTGCCAGCAGCAAATGGCCCGATCGAGGGCTAGGCAAAAACATTCAGTACTTC.

The V and J genes are TRBV5-6 and TRBJ1-2; no reliable D call. V was clipped by 2 bases and J by 2 bases, with 10 bases between them. The CDR3 has 14 amino acids. Germline CDR1 reads SGHDT; CDR2 reads YYEEEE. The CDR3 DNA is TGTGCCAGCAGCTTATACGGGATGAACTATGGCTACACCTTC. It specifies CASSLYGMNYGYTF.

This clone was detected a few times. The rearrangement links TRBV5-5 to TRBJ1-6; TRBD1 might be the D (5 bases). V lost 0 bases and J lost 6, with 13 bases in between. The CDR3 totals 16 residues. CDR1 and CDR2 (germline): SGHKS, YYEKEE (reference sequence). The CDR3 DNA follows: TGTGCCAGCAGCTTGGGGCAGGGCCTACTTAATTCACCCCTCCACTTT. Its protein is CASSLGQGLLNSPLHF.

This chain joins TRBV29-1 and TRBJ2-3, with 7 bases aligning to TRBD2. The germline V gene has CDR1 SQVTM and CDR2 ANQGSEA. This CDR3 contains 14 residues. V lost 5 bases, J lost 3 bases, and 8 bases stayed unmatched. As DNA, the CDR3 is TGCAGCGTTACGGCATGGGGGGGGACAGATACGCAGTATTTT. Protein: CSVTAWGGTDTQYF.